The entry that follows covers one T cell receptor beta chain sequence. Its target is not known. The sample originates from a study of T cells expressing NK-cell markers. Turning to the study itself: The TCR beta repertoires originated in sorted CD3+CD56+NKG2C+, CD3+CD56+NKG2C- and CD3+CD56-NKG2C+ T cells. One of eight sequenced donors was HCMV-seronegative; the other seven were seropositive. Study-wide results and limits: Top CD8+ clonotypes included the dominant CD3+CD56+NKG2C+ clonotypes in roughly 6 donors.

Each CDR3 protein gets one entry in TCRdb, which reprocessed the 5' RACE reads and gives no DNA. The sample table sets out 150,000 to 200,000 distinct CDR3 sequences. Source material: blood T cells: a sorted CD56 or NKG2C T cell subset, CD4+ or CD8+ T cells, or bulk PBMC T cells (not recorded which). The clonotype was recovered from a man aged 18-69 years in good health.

CDR3: CSARDWISDEKLFF. V usage is TRBV20-1 and J usage is TRBJ1-4. The CDR3 spans 14 residues. CDR1 is DFQATT and CDR2 is SNEGSKA in the germline V gene (reference sequence).